This T cell receptor beta chain is drawn from a study of identical twins. Study observations and caveats: Researchers caution that invariant MAIT and iNKT cells could partly confound zero-insertion analyses. Alpha sequences that were out-of-frame and twin-shared showed an excess of low generation probability.

TCRdb re-called the 5' RACE reads through MiXCR, storing one row per CDR3 protein. The data contain 400,000 to 650,000 distinct CDR3 sequences, roughly 21% of them seen just once; the ten biggest clones take up around 0.9%. This clonotype was detected a few times. Its antigen is currently unknown. Germline-derived CDR1 and CDR2 are SGDLS and YYNGEE. With 0 bases removed from V and 7 bases from J, the gap between germline ends came to 4 bases. This CDR3 has 12 residues. Separately, the same data were catalogued under a study of T cells expressing NK-cell markers. That paper states: Sorted T-cell subsets CD3+CD56+NKG2C+, CD3+CD56+NKG2C- and CD3+CD56-NKG2C+ were TCR beta-sequenced. CD8+ T cells in more than five donors included dominant NKG2C+ clonotypes at roughly 1.0-7.0%.

Input material: CD4+ T cells sorted from blood. This chain joins TRBV9 and TRBJ2-2; D ambiguous. The sequence was collected from a woman younger than 30 in good health. The CDR3 sequence is CASSVGGGELFF. In nucleotides, the CDR3 is TGTGCCAGCAGCGTAGGTGGCGGGGAGCTGTTTTTT.